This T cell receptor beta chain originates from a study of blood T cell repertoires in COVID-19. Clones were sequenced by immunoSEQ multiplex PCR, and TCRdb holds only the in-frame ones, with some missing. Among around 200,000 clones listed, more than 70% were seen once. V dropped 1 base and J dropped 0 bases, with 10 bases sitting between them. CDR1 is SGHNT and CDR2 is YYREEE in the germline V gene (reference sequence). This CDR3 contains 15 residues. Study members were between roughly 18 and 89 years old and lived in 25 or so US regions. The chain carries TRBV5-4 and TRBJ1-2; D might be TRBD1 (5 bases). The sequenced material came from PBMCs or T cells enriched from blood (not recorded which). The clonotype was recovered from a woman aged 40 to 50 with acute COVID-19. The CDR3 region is CASSLTGPSNYGYTF. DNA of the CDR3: TGTGCCAGCAGCTTGACAGGTCCCTCTAACTATGGCTACACCTTC.